This T cell receptor beta chain was profiled in a study of response to subunit inactivated influenza vaccine. With regard to this clonotype: Its target is not known.

V was pared by 2 bases and J by 0 bases, with 10 bases between. The CDR3 has 14 residues. Per the germline V gene, CDR1 is SQVTM and CDR2 is ANQGSEA. Regarding the study as a whole: Authors suggested each seasonal influenza vaccination recruits few new T cells.

Each CDR3 protein is one row after TCRdb ran MiXCR on the RT-PCR reads. The sample holds roughly 700,000 distinct CDR3 sequences, approximately 15% seen once. The sequence derives from a middle-aged man who received an inactivated influenza vaccine. Sequenced material: PBMCs from blood, taken 14 days before vaccination. V is TRBV29-1 and J is TRBJ1-1; D call uncertain. DNA of the CDR3: TGCAGCGTTGAAATCCATGGGGTGAACACTGAAGCTTTCTTT. Amino acid sequence: CSVEIHGVNTEAFF.